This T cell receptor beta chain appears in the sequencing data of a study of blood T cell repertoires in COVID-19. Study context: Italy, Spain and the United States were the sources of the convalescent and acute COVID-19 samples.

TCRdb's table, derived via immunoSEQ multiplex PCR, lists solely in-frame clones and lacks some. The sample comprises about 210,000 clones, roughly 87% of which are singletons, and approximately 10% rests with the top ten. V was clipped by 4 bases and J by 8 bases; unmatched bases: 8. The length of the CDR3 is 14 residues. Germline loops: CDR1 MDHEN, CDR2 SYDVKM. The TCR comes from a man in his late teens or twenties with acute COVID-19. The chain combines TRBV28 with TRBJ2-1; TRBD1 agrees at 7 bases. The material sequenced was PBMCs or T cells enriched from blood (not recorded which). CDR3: CASSSFTGEDEQFF. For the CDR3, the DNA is TGTGCCAGCAGTTCGTTCACAGGGGAAGATGAGCAGTTCTTC. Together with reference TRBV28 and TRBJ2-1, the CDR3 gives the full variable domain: DVKVTQSSRYLVKRTGEKVFLECVQDMDHENMFWYRQDPGLGLRLIYFSYDVKMKEKGDIPEGYSVSREKKERFSLILESASTNQTSMYLCASSSFTGEDEQFFGPGTRLTVL.